This passage covers 16 T cell receptor beta chains from one sample sequenced in a study of blood T cells in healthy people across ages. A J-beta primer mix and a sample-barcoded 5' primer were used in a second PCR of about 7 to 12 cycles. TCRdb reprocessed the 5' RACE reads via MiXCR and lists one record per CDR3 protein. The top ten hold under 20% of the sample, which has over a million distinct CDR3 sequences, less than 50% seen once. Sequencing was performed on blood. These receptors all stem from a woman in her sixties or seventies in good health.

This clonotype has more than one count but fewer than ten. V usage is TRBV4-1 and J usage is TRBJ2-3, with 7 bases aligning to TRBD1. Germline CDR1 MGHRA, CDR2 YSYEKL. The CDR3 contains 17 residues. V lost 4 bases and J lost 2; bases outside the gene matches: 12. DNA for the CDR3: TGCGCCAGCAGCCCCACAGGGGTTAGCGACCCCACAGATACGCAGTATTTT. This sequence encodes CASSPTGVSDPTDTQYF.

V usage is TRBV27 and J usage is TRBJ2-3; 10 positions match TRBD2. From germline, CDR1 is MNHEY and CDR2 SMNVEV (reference sequence). Trimming removed 1 base from V and 4 bases from J; junction bases left unmatched: 5. The CDR3 is made up of 16 amino acids. The chain's CDR3 is CASSLYLAGAADTQYF. The DNA of the CDR3 is TGTGCCAGCAGTTTATACCTAGCGGGAGCTGCAGATACGCAGTATTTT.

This clonotype has just a few counts. V and J are TRBV7-9 and TRBJ2-1; D is undetermined. Trimming removed 1 base at V and 2 bases at J, with 9 bases between. This CDR3 has 15 residues. Germline V gene lookup returns CDR1 SEHNR and CDR2 FQNEAQ (reference sequence). This CDR3 reads CASSLGTLAYNEQFF. In nucleotides, the CDR3 is TGTGCCAGCAGCTTAGGGACGCTCGCCTACAATGAGCAGTTCTTC.

The chain recombines TRBV11-1 with TRBJ2-1; D not certain. The CDR3 contains 13 residues. In germline, CDR1 is SGHAT, CDR2 FQDESV (reference sequence). Between the trimmed V and J ends, which lost 2 bases and 6 bases, there was a span of 8 bases. In DNA form, the CDR3 reads TGTGCCAGCAGCTTACGTCGGATCAATGAGCAGTTCTTC. This sequence encodes CASSLRRINEQFF.

The V call is TRBV20-1, the J call TRBJ2-1; 10 bases fit TRBD2. Unmatched junction bases numbered 10, after V lost 5 bases and J lost 0 bases. The CDR3 contains 17 residues. The V gene's germline CDR1 is DFQATT and CDR2 SNEGSKA (reference sequence). Here the CDR3 reads CSAPPSGGRSSYNEQFF. The CDR3 region has the DNA TGCAGTGCTCCCCCTAGCGGGGGCAGGAGCTCCTACAATGAGCAGTTCTTC.

The sample holds one count of this clonotype. V usage is TRBV4-1 and J usage is TRBJ2-3; D may be TRBD2 (5 bases). Germline assignment: CDR1 MGHRA and CDR2 YSYEKL. The CDR3 has 16 amino acids. The V end lost 0 bases, the J end lost 6 bases, and 16 bases lay between the germline ends. The DNA for the CDR3 is TGCGCCAGCAGCCAAGAAATCGGGATGAATGCGGATACGCAGTATTTT. Its protein is CASSQEIGMNADTQYF.

This clonotype has just a few counts. This rearrangement joins TRBV5-4 to TRBJ2-4, with 14 bases fitting TRBD2. The DNA matches TRBJ2-7 better at its end, which makes the J call doubtful. This CDR3 comprises 17 residues. The germline gives CDR1 SGHNT, CDR2 YYREEE (reference sequence). Written as DNA, the CDR3 is TGTGCCAGCAGCTTGGGCGGGGGACTAGCGGGAGCCTACGAGCAGTACTTC. It codes for CASSLGGGLAGAYEQYF.

The J gene is TRBJ2-7, the V gene TRBV5-1, with TRBD2 matching over 9 bases. This CDR3 is 15 amino acids long. Germline V gives CDR1 SGHRS, CDR2 YFSETQ. V gave up 4 bases and J gave up 1 base; unmatched junction bases: 6. CDR3 sequence: CASSAVAGVSYEQYF. The CDR3 DNA follows: TGCGCCAGCAGCGCGGTAGCGGGAGTGTCCTACGAGCAGTACTTC.

This clonotype was detected a few times. The chain is built from TRBV29-1 and TRBJ2-1; 7 nucleotides agree with TRBD1. The CDR3 runs 13 residues. V gave up 8 bases and J gave up 2 bases; unmatched junction bases: 6. The germline CDR1 and CDR2 sequences are SQVTM and ANQGSEA. This CDR3 is CSMRQGAYNEQFF. The CDR3 DNA reads TGCAGCATGAGACAGGGCGCCTACAATGAGCAGTTCTTC.

The chain combines TRBV20-1 with TRBJ2-3, with 13 bases identical to TRBD2. The CDR3 contains 14 residues. Looked up from germline, CDR1 is DFQATT and CDR2 is SNEGSKA (reference sequence). V trimming: 4 bases; J trimming: 7 bases; junction bases outside the gene matches: 5. CDR3 coding DNA: TGCAGTGCTAAACTAGCGGGGGGGCTATATACGCAGTATTTT. It specifies CSAKLAGGLYTQYF.

The chain combines TRBV7-9 with TRBJ2-6, with D perhaps matching TRBD1 or TRBD2 (5 bases each). Germline loops: CDR1 SEHNR, CDR2 FQNEAQ (reference sequence). V was clipped by 0 bases and J by 7 bases, with 7 bases between them. CDR3 size: 14 residues. The CDR3 bases are TGTGCCAGCAGCTTAGCGGGGGAAGCCAACGTCCTGACTTTC. Translation: CASSLAGEANVLTF. The variable domain in full, with the rest retrieved from reference TRBV7-9 and TRBJ2-6, is DTGVSQNPRHKITKRGQNVTFRCDPISEHNRLYWYRQTLGQGPEFLTYFQNEAQLEKSRLLSDRFSAERPKGSFSTLEIQRTEQGDSAMYLCASSLAGEANVLTFGAGSRLTVL.

This clonotype was counted a single time. A much larger clone sits a single nucleotide away, making a read error possible. This rearrangement joins TRBV20-1 to TRBJ2-1; the D is unclear. Germline CDR1 DFQATT, CDR2 SNEGSKA (reference sequence). Trimming cost V 8 bases and J 0 bases, with 17 bases left between them. The CDR3 is 15 amino acids. CDR3 protein: CSTIHYSSSYNEQFF. CDR3 in DNA: TGCAGTACTATTCACTATTCGAGCTCCTACAATGAGCAGTTCTTC.

This clonotype was found a few times. J is TRBJ2-1 and V is TRBV29-1; 9 bases map to TRBD1. Germline V gives CDR1 SQVTM, CDR2 ANQGSEA. This CDR3 has 15 amino acids. V dropped 6 bases and J dropped 3; count of bases not matched to a gene: 9. DNA for the CDR3: TGCAGCGTGGCAGGGACAGGGTGGAACTACAATGAGCAGTTCTTC. Translation: CSVAGTGWNYNEQFF.

The chain carries TRBV6-1 and TRBJ1-5; D possibly corresponds to TRBD1 (5 bases). The germline V and J ends were trimmed by 0 bases and 7 bases, with 10 bases remaining between them. CDR3 length: 14 amino acids. Germline lookup yields CDR1 MNHNS and CDR2 SASEGT. The CDR3 DNA sequence: TGTGCCAGCAGTGAAGCGGGCTGGGACCAGCCCCAGCATTTT. Translation gives CASSEAGWDQPQHF.

J is TRBJ2-7 and V is TRBV28, with D possibly TRBD2 on 5 matching bases. The CDR3 length is 12 residues. From germline, CDR1 is MDHEN and CDR2 SYDVKM. V gave up 3 bases and J gave up 10 bases, with 13 bases separating them. CDR3: CASSLGSEAQYF. The CDR3 DNA reads as TGTGCCAGCAGTTTGGGGTCGGAGGCCCAGTACTTC.

J is TRBJ2-4 and V is TRBV4-1, with TRBD2 as a possible D gene (6 bases). CDR3 size: 17 residues. Germline V lookup: CDR1 MGHRA, CDR2 YSYEKL. Deletions cut 0 bases from V and 1 base from J, with 13 bases between. The CDR3 sequence is CASSQDASGGAKNIQYF. CDR3 coding DNA: TGCGCCAGCAGCCAAGATGCAAGCGGAGGGGCCAAAAACATTCAGTACTTC.